The 19 T cell receptor beta chains below come from one sample, sequenced in a study of shared T cell receptors in the human thymus. Generated by immunoSEQ multiplex PCR, the TCRdb table keeps only in-frame clones and is missing some. The table records hundreds of thousands of clones, 80% to 90% of them present only once. The same sample was also studied in work on human thymus T cells.

Sequenced input: thymocytes. The receptors here all came from a girl under two years old with a congenital heart defect.

The rearrangement links TRBV5-5 to TRBJ1-2, with 8 nucleotides matching TRBD1. Germline V gene lookup returns CDR1 SGHKS and CDR2 YYEKEE (reference sequence). With V trimmed by 2 bases and J by 5 bases, 8 bases remained unmatched. The CDR3 has 15 residues. CDR3 sequence (DNA): TGTGCCAGCAGCTTCGCGGGACAGGTCCTGTATGGCTACACCTTC. Its protein product is CASSFAGQVLYGYTF.

This rearrangement joins TRBV5-4 to TRBJ1-1; TRBD1 is a possible D gene (5 bases). Per germline, CDR1 SGHNT and CDR2 YYREEE (reference sequence). The CDR3 loop spans 19 amino acids. V was cut by 0 bases and J by 4 bases, with 25 bases left in between. The CDR3 DNA follows: TGTGCCAGCAGCTTGGATCGGGGGATCCAATCGTGGGGATCCACTGAAGCTTTCTTT. Translation: CASSLDRGIQSWGSTEAFF.

This clone has only one observation. The chain joins TRBV10-1 to TRBJ2-5, with D possibly TRBD2 on 6 matching bases. The germline gives CDR1 WNHNN, CDR2 SYGVQD (reference sequence). Trimming cost V 3 bases and J 4 bases, with 12 bases left between them. The length of the CDR3 is 14 residues. CDR3: CASSDGGETETQYF. The CDR3 DNA reads as TGCGCCAGCAGTGATGGCGGGGAAACAGAGACCCAGTACTTC.

The chain uses TRBV5-5 and TRBJ2-7; tentatively, D is TRBD1 (6 bases). CDR1 is SGHKS, CDR2 YYEKEE, per germline (reference sequence). There are 16 residues in the CDR3. Trimming took off 5 bases at V and 0 bases at J, with 18 bases between the two ends. The CDR3 reads CASRKRTGPSSYEQYF. CDR3 DNA: TGTGCCAGCAGAAAGAGAACAGGGCCCAGCTCCTACGAGCAGTACTTC.

The rearrangement links TRBV28 to TRBJ2-7; weak D call: TRBD1 (6 bases). The germline V gene has CDR1 MDHEN and CDR2 SYDVKM. V was shortened by 6 bases and J by 2 bases, with 23 bases between the two germline ends. The CDR3 has 17 amino acids. The CDR3 is CASRVGDSQGAAYEQYF. The DNA of the CDR3 is TGTGCCAGCAGGGTCGGTGACTCACAGGGTGCCGCCTACGAGCAGTACTTC.

The rearrangement uses TRBV15 and TRBJ2-7; the D gene is possibly TRBD2 (6 bases). V was trimmed by 5 bases and J by 4 bases, leaving 18 bases between them. CDR3 length: 15 amino acids. Germline loops: CDR1 LNHNV, CDR2 YYDKDF (reference sequence). Here the CDR3 reads CATSLTGGHRYEQYF. CDR3 in DNA: TGTGCCACCAGCCTTACCGGGGGTCATCGGTACGAGCAGTACTTC.

The V call is TRBV2, the J call TRBJ1-2; D is perhaps TRBD1 (5 bases). The germline V gene encodes CDR1 SNHLY and CDR2 FYNNEI. The CDR3 loop spans 15 amino acids. Trimming removed 4 bases from V and 11 bases from J, with 23 bases in between. The CDR3 DNA reads TGTGCCAGCAGTGCACGGGGGGAGGTGGTTCCCACTTACACCTTC. This translates into CASSARGEVVPTYTF.

The chain is built from TRBV28 and TRBJ1-6; 10 bases fit TRBD1. Trimming at V came to 6 bases and at J to 8 bases, leaving 13 bases not matched to a gene. Germline V gives CDR1 MDHEN, CDR2 SYDVKM. The CDR3 is 17 residues long. CDR3: CASRPRDRGPLDSPLHF. CDR3 DNA: TGTGCCAGCAGACCCCGGGACAGGGGCCCCTTGGATTCACCCCTCCACTTT.

V usage is TRBV23-1 and J usage is TRBJ2-1, with TRBD1 matching over 10 bases. TRBV23-1 is marked as an open reading frame, function uncertain. The ends lost 8 bases at V and 7 bases at J; junction bases unmatched: 17. The CDR3 contains 17 residues. CDR3 nucleotides: TGCGCCAGCCAGAGTCGGAACCGGGACAGGGGTTGGAATGAGCAGTTCTTC. Translated: CASQSRNRDRGWNEQFF.

This chain connects TRBV9 to TRBJ2-4, with D perhaps TRBD1 (7 bases). The germline gives CDR1 SGDLS, CDR2 YYNGEE. V dropped 0 bases and J dropped 0 bases, with 16 bases sitting between them. The CDR3 covers 18 residues. The DNA of the CDR3 is TGTGCCAGCAGCGTAGCTGCGGGACAGCCCATAGCCAAAAACATTCAGTACTTC. Translated, it gives CASSVAAGQPIAKNIQYF.

The gene calls are TRBV7-2 and TRBJ1-3; TRBD1 matches 9 bases. Germline V CDR1 and CDR2: SGHTA, FQGNSA. V was clipped by 2 bases and J by 6 bases; unmatched bases: 8. There are 16 residues in the CDR3. The CDR3 reads CASSLRDREGENTIYF. The CDR3 DNA sequence: TGTGCCAGCAGCTTAAGGGACAGGGAAGGAGAAAACACCATATATTTT.

A note on this clone: The sample has other DNA sequences that encode this CDR3 too. The chain employs TRBV15 and TRBJ2-4, with D possibly matching TRBD1 (5 bases). This CDR3 has 17 amino acids. V was pared by 0 bases and J by 2 bases, with 14 bases between. Germline CDR1 is LNHNV and CDR2 is YYDKDF (reference sequence). CDR3 coding DNA: TGTGCCACCAGCAGAGATCGCTCCAGGGAAACCAAAAACATTCAGTACTTC. Amino acids: CATSRDRSRETKNIQYF.

The rearrangement joins TRBV11-2 to TRBJ2-7; D unresolved. CDR1 and CDR2 from the germline V gene are SGHAT and FQNNGV. The CDR3 has 12 residues. V dropped 6 bases and J dropped 6 bases, with 12 bases sitting between them. CDR3 in DNA: TGTGCCAGCAGTTTCCGCGGCGGCGAGCAGTACTTC. Its protein product is CASSFRGGEQYF. The full variable domain, in which reference TRBV11-2 and TRBJ2-7 provide the parts outside the CDR3, is EAGVAQSPRYKIIEKRQSVAFWCNPISGHATLYWYQQILGQGPKLLIQFQNNGVVDDSQLPKDRFSAERLKGVDSTLKIQPAKLEDSAVYLCASSFRGGEQYFGPGTRLTVT.

V gene TRBV27 combines with J gene TRBJ1-6; TRBD1 might be the D (6 bases). The CDR3 sequence is 14 residues long. Germline V CDR1 and CDR2: MNHEY, SMNVEV (reference sequence). V gave up 5 bases and J gave up 7 bases, with 12 bases separating them. CDR3 in amino acids: CASSTGRPNSPLHF. The CDR3 bases are TGTGCCAGCAGTACAGGGCGCCCCAATTCACCCCTCCACTTT.

The gene calls are TRBV5-6 and TRBJ2-3, with D possibly being TRBD2 (5 bases). CDR3 size: 17 residues. Germline-derived CDR1 and CDR2 are SGHDT and YYEEEE. V was shortened by 0 bases and J by 4 bases, with 18 bases between the two germline ends. The CDR3 reads CASSLVNPNPGADTQYF. CDR3 in DNA: TGTGCCAGCAGCTTGGTTAACCCCAACCCCGGGGCAGATACGCAGTATTTT. Based on the CDR3 plus reference TRBV5-6 and TRBJ2-3, the full variable domain is DAGVTQSPTHLIKTRGQQVTLRCSPKSGHDTVSWYQQALGQGPQFIFQYYEEEERQRGNFPDRFSGHQFPNYSSELNVNALLLGDSALYLCASSLVNPNPGADTQYFGPGTRLTVL.

The V and J genes are TRBV7-3 and TRBJ1-2; TRBD1 matches 7 bases. Germline CDR1 and CDR2: SGHTA and FQGTGA. After removal of 4 bases from V and 4 bases from J, the junction contained 9 bases not matched to a gene. The length of the CDR3 is 15 residues. This CDR3 is CASSSTGKAAYGYTF. CDR3 coding DNA: TGTGCCAGCAGCTCGACAGGGAAGGCGGCCTATGGCTACACCTTC. Using reference TRBV7-3 and TRBJ1-2 for the parts outside the CDR3, the full variable domain is GAGVSQTPSNKVTEKGKYVELRCDPISGHTALYWYRQSLGQGPEFLIYFQGTGAADDSGLPNDRFFAVRPEGSVSTLKIQRTERGDSAVYLCASSSTGKAAYGYTFGSGTRLTVV.

In its sample, this clone was seen a few times. V gene TRBV15 combines with J gene TRBJ2-7; tentative D call: TRBD1 (5 bases). CDR1 is LNHNV, CDR2 YYDKDF, per germline (reference sequence). The CDR3 totals 17 residues. Trimming shortened V by 1 base and J by 3 bases, and 19 bases separated the two germline ends. CDR3 coding DNA: TGTGCCACCAGCAGAGGGGCGCCTCAGGGTGCCGGCTACGAGCAGTACTTC. Translating gives CATSRGAPQGAGYEQYF.

This chain joins TRBV2 and TRBJ2-5; TRBD1 agrees at 7 bases. The length of the CDR3 is 14 residues. CDR1 is SNHLY and CDR2 is FYNNEI in the germline V gene. Trimming at V came to 5 bases and at J to 2 bases, leaving 5 bases not matched to a gene. The CDR3 loop is CASSCRGPQETQYF. The CDR3 bases are TGTGCCAGCAGTTGTAGGGGGCCTCAAGAGACCCAGTACTTC. The variable domain in full, with the rest retrieved from reference TRBV2 and TRBJ2-5, is EPEVTQTPSHQVTQMGQEVILRCVPISNHLYFYWYRQILGQKVEFLVSFYNNEISEKSEIFDDQFSVERPDGSNFTLKIRSTKLEDSAMYFCASSCRGPQETQYFGPGTRLLVL.

The chain combines TRBV11-1 with TRBJ1-6, with no clear D. Germline values: CDR1 SGHAT, CDR2 FQDESV (reference sequence). The V end lost 4 bases, the J end lost 7 bases, and 5 bases lay between the germline ends. The CDR3 extends over 12 amino acids. In DNA, the CDR3 is TGTGCCAGCAGCTCCCCGAATTCACCCCTCCACTTT. Translating it yields CASSSPNSPLHF.